Each of the 13 T cell receptor beta chains below was sequenced from the same sample in a study of PD-L1 blockade in urothelial cancer. Measured with immunoSEQ multiplex PCR; TCRdb has only the in-frame clones, and not every one. The sample has about 80,000 clones, about nine tenths seen once. The sequencing here drew on PBMCs, taken around atezolizumab (anti-PD-L1) treatment. These receptors were collected from a woman in her seventies with urothelial cancer.

V gene TRBV5-1 combines with J gene TRBJ2-7; D may be TRBD1 (5 bases). CDR1 and CDR2 from the germline V gene are SGHRS and YFSETQ. The CDR3 has 15 residues. The V end lost 4 bases, the J end lost 2 bases, and 16 bases lay between the germline ends. DNA of the CDR3: TGCGCCAGCAGCCCCGGACACACGACAACCTACGAGCAGTACTTC. It yields the protein CASSPGHTTTYEQYF. The whole variable domain, filled in from reference TRBV5-1 and TRBJ2-7, reads KAGVTQTPRYLIKTRGQQVTLSCSPISGHRSVSWYQQTPGQGLQFLFEYFSETQRNKGNFPGRFSGRQFSNSRSEMNVSTLELGDSALYLCASSPGHTTTYEQYFGPGTRLTVT.

V is TRBV5-6 and J is TRBJ2-1; no definite D call. V was clipped by 6 bases and J by 5 bases, with 15 bases between them. The CDR3 has 14 residues. Germline values: CDR1 SGHDT, CDR2 YYEEEE. The CDR3 sequence is CASTVSLRHNEQFF. DNA of the CDR3: TGTGCCAGCACCGTCTCGCTGCGGCACAATGAGCAGTTCTTC.

The rearrangement joins TRBV6-5 to TRBJ2-3; 10 bases line up with TRBD1. Germline lookup yields CDR1 MNHEY and CDR2 SVGAGI. V shed 5 bases and J 3 bases; nucleotides not matched to a gene: 5. CDR3 length: 15 residues. CDR3 amino acids: CASSRRQGATDTQYF. The CDR3 nucleotides are TGTGCCAGCAGTAGAAGACAGGGGGCAACAGATACGCAGTATTTT.

This clone has a single count. CDR3 residues: CASRGQGAWGTDTQYF. The CDR3 nucleotides read TGTGCCAGCAGAGGACAGGGGGCGTGGGGCACAGATACGCAGTATTTT. The chain carries TRBV28 and TRBJ2-3, with TRBD1 matching 11 bases. Looked up from germline, CDR1 is MDHEN and CDR2 is SYDVKM. Trimming at V came to 6 bases and at J to 1 base, leaving 6 bases not matched to a gene. The CDR3 has 16 amino acids.

The chain carries TRBV23-1 and TRBJ1-5; D unresolved. TRBV23-1 is placed among ORFs of uncertain function. The CDR3 contains 16 residues. With 0 bases removed from V and 4 bases from J, the gap between germline ends came to 13 bases. The CDR3 DNA reads TGCGCCAGCAGTCAATCCGTGCAGGAAAGGAATCAGCCCCAGCATTTT. It yields the protein CASSQSVQERNQPQHF.

This sequence joins TRBV7-9 and TRBJ1-4; no clear D gene. The CDR3 runs 15 residues. V was cut by 2 bases and J by 6 bases, with 13 bases left in between. Germline V gene data show CDR1 as SEHNR and CDR2 as FQNEAQ (reference sequence). The CDR3 DNA follows: TGTGCCAGCAGCTTAACGGGGATTGGAGATGAAAAACTGTTTTTT. Amino acids: CASSLTGIGDEKLFF.

This clone occurred once. The chain is built from TRBV15 and TRBJ2-3, with 9 bases identical to TRBD2. Per the germline V gene, CDR1 is LNHNV and CDR2 is YYDKDF (reference sequence). The CDR3 is 15 residues long. Trimming removed 6 bases from V and 1 base from J; junction bases left unmatched: 5. DNA for the CDR3: TGTGCCACCAGTGTCGGCGGGGGGGGCACAGATACGCAGTATTTT. As protein: CATSVGGGGTDTQYF. The variable domain in full, completed from reference TRBV15 and TRBJ2-3, reads DAMVIQNPRYQVTQFGKPVTLSCSQTLNHNVMYWYQQKSSQAPKLLFHYYDKDFNNEADTPDNFQSRRPNTSFCFLDIRSPGLGDTAMYLCATSVGGGGTDTQYFGPGTRLTVL.

The chain employs TRBV5-1 and TRBJ2-3; TRBD1 matches at 10 bases. Germline V gives CDR1 SGHRS, CDR2 YFSETQ. The CDR3 length is 16 residues. Trimming removed 4 bases from V and 3 bases from J; junction bases left unmatched: 8. DNA of the CDR3: TGCGCCAGCAGCCCCCAACCGGGACAGGGGACAGATACGCAGTATTTT. It yields the protein CASSPQPGQGTDTQYF.

This chain connects TRBV2 to TRBJ1-3, with a weak D call TRBD1 (6 bases). There are 15 residues in the CDR3. The ends were cut back, 2 bases at V and 2 bases at J, with 10 bases in the middle. Germline V gene lookup returns CDR1 SNHLY and CDR2 FYNNEI. The CDR3 loop is CASSELSGAGNTIYF. Written as DNA, the CDR3 is TGTGCCAGCAGTGAATTATCAGGGGCTGGAAACACCATATATTTT.

This chain connects TRBV30 to TRBJ1-5; tentative D call: TRBD1 (5 bases). In germline, CDR1 is GTSNPN, CDR2 SVGIG (reference sequence). The CDR3 runs 13 residues. V dropped 0 bases and J dropped 5 bases, with 8 bases sitting between them. For the CDR3, the DNA is TGTGCCTGGAGTGTGGGGGGAGATCAGCCCCAGCATTTT. Its protein is CAWSVGGDQPQHF.

This rearrangement joins TRBV19 to TRBJ2-7; 8 positions match TRBD2. V dropped 5 bases and J dropped 0; count of bases not matched to a gene: 6. CDR3 length equals 15 residues. Germline V CDR1 and CDR2: LNHDA, SQIVND (reference sequence). CDR3 coding DNA: TGTGCCAGTAGTGGAGTAGCGGGGCTCTCCTACGAGCAGTACTTC. Amino acids: CASSGVAGLSYEQYF.

The rearrangement joins TRBV2 to TRBJ2-5; D is unclear. This CDR3 region has 15 residues. V lost 2 bases and J lost 3, with 13 bases in between. Germline loops: CDR1 SNHLY, CDR2 FYNNEI. The CDR3 loop reads CASSETPAREETQYF. For the CDR3, the DNA is TGTGCCAGCAGTGAAACCCCCGCTCGGGAAGAGACCCAGTACTTC.

The CDR3 is CASSTDTLNTEAFF. In nucleotides, the CDR3 is TGTGCCAGCAGTACCGACACGTTGAACACTGAAGCTTTCTTT. The V gene is TRBV25-1, the J gene TRBJ1-1; D remains ambiguous. The length of the CDR3 is 14 residues. Germline V gene sequence: CDR1 MGHDK, CDR2 SYGVNS. With 5 bases removed from V and 0 bases from J, the gap between germline ends came to 10 bases.